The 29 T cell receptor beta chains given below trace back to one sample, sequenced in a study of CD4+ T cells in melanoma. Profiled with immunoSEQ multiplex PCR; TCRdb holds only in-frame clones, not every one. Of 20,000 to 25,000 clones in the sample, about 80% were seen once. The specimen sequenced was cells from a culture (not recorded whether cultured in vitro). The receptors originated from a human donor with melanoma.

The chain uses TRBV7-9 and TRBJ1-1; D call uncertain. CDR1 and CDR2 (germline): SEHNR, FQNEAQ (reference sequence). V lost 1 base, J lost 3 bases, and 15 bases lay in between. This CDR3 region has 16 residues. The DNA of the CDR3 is TGTGCCAGCAGCTTAGGTAGAGGGAATAGGGACACTGAAGCTTTCTTT. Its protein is CASSLGRGNRDTEAFF. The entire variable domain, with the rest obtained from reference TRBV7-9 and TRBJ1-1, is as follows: DTGVSQNPRHKITKRGQNVTFRCDPISEHNRLYWYRQTLGQGPEFLTYFQNEAQLEKSRLLSDRFSAERPKGSFSTLEIQRTEQGDSAMYLCASSLGRGNRDTEAFFGQGTRLTVV.

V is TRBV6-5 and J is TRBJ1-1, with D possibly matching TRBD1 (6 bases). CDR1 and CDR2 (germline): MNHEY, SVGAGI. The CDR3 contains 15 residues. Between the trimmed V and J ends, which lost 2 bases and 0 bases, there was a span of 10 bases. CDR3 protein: CASSYTGTLNTEAFF. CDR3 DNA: TGTGCCAGCAGTTACACAGGGACGTTGAACACTGAAGCTTTCTTT.

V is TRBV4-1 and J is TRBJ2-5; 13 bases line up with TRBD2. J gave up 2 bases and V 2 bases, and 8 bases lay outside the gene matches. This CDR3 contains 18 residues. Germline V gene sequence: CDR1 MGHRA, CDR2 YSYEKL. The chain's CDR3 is CASSQITSGGAGQETQYF. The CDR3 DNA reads TGCGCCAGCAGCCAAATCACTAGCGGGGGGGCCGGGCAAGAGACCCAGTACTTC.

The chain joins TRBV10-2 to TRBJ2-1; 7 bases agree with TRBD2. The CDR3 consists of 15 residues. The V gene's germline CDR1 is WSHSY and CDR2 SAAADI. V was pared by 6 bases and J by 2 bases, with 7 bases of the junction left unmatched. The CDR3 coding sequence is TGCGCCAGCAGGGGGACGGCGGGGGCCTACAATGAGCAGTTCTTC. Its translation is CASRGTAGAYNEQFF.

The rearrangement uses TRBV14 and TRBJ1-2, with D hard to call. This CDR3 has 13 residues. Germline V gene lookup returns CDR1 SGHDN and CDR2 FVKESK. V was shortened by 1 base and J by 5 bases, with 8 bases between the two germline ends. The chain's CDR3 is CASSQGLQYGYTF. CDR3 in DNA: TGTGCCAGCAGCCAAGGTTTACAATATGGCTACACCTTC.

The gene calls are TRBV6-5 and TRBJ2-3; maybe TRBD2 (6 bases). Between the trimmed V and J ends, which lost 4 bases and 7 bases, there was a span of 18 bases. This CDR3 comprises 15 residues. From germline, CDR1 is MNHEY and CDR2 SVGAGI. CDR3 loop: CASSWVEGPPNTQYF. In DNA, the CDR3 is TGTGCCAGCAGTTGGGTGGAGGGTCCACCCAATACGCAGTATTTT.

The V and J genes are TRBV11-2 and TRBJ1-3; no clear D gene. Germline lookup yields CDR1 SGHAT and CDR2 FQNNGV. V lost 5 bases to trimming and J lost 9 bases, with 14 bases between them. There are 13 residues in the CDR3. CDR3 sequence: CASSLGAPATIYF. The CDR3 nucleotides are TGTGCCAGCAGCCTTGGAGCGCCGGCCACCATATATTTT.

This CDR3 reads CASSERPTGRNTIYF. CDR3 DNA: TGTGCCAGCAGTGAAAGACCGACAGGGCGAAACACCATATATTTT. The chain links TRBV6-1 to TRBJ1-3; TRBD1 matches 7 bases. V shed 2 bases, J shed 5 bases, and the junction held 6 bases outside the gene matches. The CDR3 totals 15 residues. Germline V gene data show CDR1 as MNHNS and CDR2 as SASEGT.

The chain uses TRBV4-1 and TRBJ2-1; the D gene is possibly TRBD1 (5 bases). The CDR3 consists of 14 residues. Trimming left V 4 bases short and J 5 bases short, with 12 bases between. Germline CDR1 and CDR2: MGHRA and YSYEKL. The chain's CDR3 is CASSRQILNNEQFF. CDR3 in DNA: TGCGCCAGCAGCCGACAGATCCTCAACAATGAGCAGTTCTTC.

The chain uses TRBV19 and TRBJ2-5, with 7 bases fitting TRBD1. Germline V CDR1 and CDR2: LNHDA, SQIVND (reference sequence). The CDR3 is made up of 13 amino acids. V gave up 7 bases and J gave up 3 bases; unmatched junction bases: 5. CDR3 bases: TGTGCCAGTAAGGACAGGTCCAAAGAGACCCAGTACTTC. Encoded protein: CASKDRSKETQYF.

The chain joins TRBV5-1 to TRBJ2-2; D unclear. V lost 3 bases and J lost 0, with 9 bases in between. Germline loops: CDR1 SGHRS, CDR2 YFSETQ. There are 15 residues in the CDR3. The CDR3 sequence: CASSSTRTNTGELFF. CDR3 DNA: TGCGCCAGCAGCTCCACTCGAACGAACACCGGGGAGCTGTTTTTT.

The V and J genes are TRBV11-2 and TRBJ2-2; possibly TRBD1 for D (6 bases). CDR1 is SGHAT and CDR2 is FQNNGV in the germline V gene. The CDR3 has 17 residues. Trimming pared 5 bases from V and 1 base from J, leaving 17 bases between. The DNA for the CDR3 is TGTGCCAGCAGCCGCAAAAGAGACAGGAGGAACACCGGGGAGCTGTTTTTT. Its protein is CASSRKRDRRNTGELFF.

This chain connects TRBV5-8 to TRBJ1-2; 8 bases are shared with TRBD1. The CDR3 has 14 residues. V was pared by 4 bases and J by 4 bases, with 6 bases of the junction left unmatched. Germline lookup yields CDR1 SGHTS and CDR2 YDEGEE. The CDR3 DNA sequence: TGTGCCAGCAGCCCCAGGACAGGGAGCTATGGCTACACCTTC. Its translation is CASSPRTGSYGYTF.

CDR3 protein: CASRPRDRLEQYF. As DNA, the CDR3 is TGTGCCAGCAGGCCTAGGGACCGACTCGAGCAGTACTTC. J is TRBJ2-7 and V is TRBV27, with D perhaps TRBD1 or TRBD2 (5 bases each). With 6 bases removed from V and 6 bases from J, the gap between germline ends came to 15 bases. The CDR3 loop spans 13 amino acids. Germline loops: CDR1 MNHEY, CDR2 SMNVEV (reference sequence).

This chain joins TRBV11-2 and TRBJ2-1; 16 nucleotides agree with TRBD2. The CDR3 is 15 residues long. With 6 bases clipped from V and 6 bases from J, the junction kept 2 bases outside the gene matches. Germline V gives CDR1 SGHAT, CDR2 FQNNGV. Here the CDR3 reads CASRGLAGGINEQFF. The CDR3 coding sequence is TGTGCCAGCAGGGGACTAGCGGGGGGGATCAATGAGCAGTTCTTC.

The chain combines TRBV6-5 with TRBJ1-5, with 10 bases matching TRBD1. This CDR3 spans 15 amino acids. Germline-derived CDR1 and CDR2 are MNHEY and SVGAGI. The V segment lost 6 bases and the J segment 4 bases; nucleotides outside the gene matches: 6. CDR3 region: CASRPPGQGNQPQHF. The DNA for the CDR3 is TGTGCCAGCAGACCCCCGGGACAGGGGAATCAGCCCCAGCATTTT.

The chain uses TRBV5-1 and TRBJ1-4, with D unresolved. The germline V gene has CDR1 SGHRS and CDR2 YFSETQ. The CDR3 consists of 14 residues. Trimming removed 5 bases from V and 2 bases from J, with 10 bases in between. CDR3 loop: CASSRLGTNEKLFF. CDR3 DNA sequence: TGCGCCAGCAGTCGCCTGGGGACTAATGAAAAACTGTTTTTT.

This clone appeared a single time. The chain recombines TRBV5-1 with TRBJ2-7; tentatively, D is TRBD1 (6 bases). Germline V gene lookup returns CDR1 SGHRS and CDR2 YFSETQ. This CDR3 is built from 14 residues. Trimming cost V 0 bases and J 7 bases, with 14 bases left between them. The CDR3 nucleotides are TGCGCCAGCAGCTTGGATTCCAGGGGAAGGGAGCAGTACTTC. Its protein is CASSLDSRGREQYF.

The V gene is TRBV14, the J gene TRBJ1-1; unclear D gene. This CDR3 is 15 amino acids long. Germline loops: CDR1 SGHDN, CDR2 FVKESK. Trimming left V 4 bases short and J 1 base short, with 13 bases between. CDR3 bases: TGTGCCAGCAGCCCCCTTCGGTACTCGAACACTGAAGCTTTCTTT. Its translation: CASSPLRYSNTEAFF.

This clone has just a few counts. The CDR3 here is CAWSVDRRHNEQFF. CDR3 sequence (DNA): TGTGCCTGGAGTGTGGACAGGCGGCACAATGAGCAGTTCTTC. The chain links TRBV30 to TRBJ2-1; TRBD1 matches at 7 bases. V dropped 0 bases and J dropped 5; count of bases not matched to a gene: 4. Germline CDR1 reads GTSNPN; CDR2 reads SVGIG (reference sequence). There are 14 residues in the CDR3.

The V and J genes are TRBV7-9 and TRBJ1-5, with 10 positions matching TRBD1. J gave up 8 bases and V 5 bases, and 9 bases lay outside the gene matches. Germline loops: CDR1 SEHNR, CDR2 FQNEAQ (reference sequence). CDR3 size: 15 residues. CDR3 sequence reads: CASSKGQGRWEPQHF. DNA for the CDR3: TGTGCCAGCAGCAAGGGACAGGGGCGCTGGGAGCCCCAGCATTTT.

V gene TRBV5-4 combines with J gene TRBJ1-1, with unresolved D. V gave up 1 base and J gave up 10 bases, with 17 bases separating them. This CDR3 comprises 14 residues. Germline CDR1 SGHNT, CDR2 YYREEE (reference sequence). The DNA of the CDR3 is TGTGCCAGCAGCTTGTTTGGGATAACTATGGGAGCTTTCTTT. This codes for CASSLFGITMGAFF.

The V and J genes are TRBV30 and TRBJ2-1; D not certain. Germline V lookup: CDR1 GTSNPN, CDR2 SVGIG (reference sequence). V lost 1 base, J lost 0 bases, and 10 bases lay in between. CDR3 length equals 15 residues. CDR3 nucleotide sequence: TGTGCCTGGAGTGCGCCAGAGGTCTCCTACAATGAGCAGTTCTTC. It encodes CAWSAPEVSYNEQFF.

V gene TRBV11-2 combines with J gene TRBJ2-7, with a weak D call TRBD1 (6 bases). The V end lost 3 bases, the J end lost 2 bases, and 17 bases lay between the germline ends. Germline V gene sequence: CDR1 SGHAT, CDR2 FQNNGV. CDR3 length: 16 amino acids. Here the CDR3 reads CASSFSGTWGPYEQYF. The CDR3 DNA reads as TGTGCCAGCAGCTTTTCGGGGACATGGGGTCCCTACGAGCAGTACTTC.

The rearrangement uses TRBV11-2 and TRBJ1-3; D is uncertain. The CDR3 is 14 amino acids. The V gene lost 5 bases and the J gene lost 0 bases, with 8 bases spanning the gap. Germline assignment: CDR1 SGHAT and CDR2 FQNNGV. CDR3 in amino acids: CASSPGVSGNTIYF. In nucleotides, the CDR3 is TGTGCCAGCAGCCCCGGGGTCTCTGGAAACACCATATATTTT.

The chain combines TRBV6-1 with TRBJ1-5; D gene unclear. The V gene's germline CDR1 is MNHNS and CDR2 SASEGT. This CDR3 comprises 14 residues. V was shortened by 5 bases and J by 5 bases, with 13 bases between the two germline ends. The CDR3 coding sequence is TGTGCCAGCAGTCGATCCGAGGGAGATCAGCCCCAGCATTTT. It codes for CASSRSEGDQPQHF.

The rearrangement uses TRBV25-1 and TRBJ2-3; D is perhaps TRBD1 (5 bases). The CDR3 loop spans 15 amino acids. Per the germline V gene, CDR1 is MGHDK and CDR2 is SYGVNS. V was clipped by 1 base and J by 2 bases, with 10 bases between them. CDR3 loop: CASSESGPLTDTQYF. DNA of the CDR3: TGTGCCAGCAGTGAATCAGGGCCCCTCACAGATACGCAGTATTTT. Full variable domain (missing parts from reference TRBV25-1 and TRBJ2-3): EADIYQTPRYLVIGTGKKITLECSQTMGHDKMYWYQQDPGMELHLIHYSYGVNSTEKGDLSSESTVSRIRTEHFPLTLESARPSHTSQYLCASSESGPLTDTQYFGPGTRLTVL.

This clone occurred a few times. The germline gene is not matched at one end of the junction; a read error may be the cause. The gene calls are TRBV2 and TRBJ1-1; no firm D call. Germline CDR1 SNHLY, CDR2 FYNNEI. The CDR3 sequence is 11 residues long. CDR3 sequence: CASTEWVVKTF. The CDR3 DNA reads TGTGCCAGCACCGAATGGGTCGTCAAAACTTTT. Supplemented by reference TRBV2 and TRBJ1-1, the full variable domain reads EPEVTQTPSHQVTQMGQEVILRCVPISNHLYFYWYRQILGQKVEFLVSFYNNEISEKSEIFDDQFSVERPDGSNFTLKIRSTKLEDSAMYFCASTEWVVKTFGQGTRLTVV.

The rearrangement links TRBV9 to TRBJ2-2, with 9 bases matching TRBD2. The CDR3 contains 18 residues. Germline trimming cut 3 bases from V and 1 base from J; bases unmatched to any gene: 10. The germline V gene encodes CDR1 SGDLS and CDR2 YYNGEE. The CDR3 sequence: CASSARIAGALNTGELFF. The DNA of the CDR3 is TGTGCCAGCAGCGCTAGGATAGCGGGGGCCCTGAACACCGGGGAGCTGTTTTTT.